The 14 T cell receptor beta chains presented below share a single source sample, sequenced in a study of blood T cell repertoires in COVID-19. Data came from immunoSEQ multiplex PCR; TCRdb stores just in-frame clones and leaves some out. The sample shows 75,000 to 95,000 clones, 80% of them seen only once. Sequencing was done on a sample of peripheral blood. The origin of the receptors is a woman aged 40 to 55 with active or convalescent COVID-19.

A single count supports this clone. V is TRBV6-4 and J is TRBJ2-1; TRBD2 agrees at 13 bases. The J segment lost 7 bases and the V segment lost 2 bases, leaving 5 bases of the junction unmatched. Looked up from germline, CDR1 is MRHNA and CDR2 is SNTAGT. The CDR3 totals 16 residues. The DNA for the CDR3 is TGTGCCAGCAGTGACCGACTAGCGGGAGGTAAAAATGAGCAGTTCTTC. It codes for CASSDRLAGGKNEQFF.

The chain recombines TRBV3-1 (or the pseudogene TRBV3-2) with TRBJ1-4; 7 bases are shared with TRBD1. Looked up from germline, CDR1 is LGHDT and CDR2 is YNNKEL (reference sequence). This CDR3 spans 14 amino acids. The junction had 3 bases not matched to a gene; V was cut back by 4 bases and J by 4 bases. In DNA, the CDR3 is TGTGCCAGCAGCCTGGACAGGATTAATGAAAAACTGTTTTTT. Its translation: CASSLDRINEKLFF.

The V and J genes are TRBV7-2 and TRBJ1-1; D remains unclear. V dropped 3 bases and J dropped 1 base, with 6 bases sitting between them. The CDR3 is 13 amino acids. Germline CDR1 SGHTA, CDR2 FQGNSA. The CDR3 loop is CASSFNSNTEAFF. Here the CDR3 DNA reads TGTGCCAGCAGCTTTAACTCGAACACTGAAGCTTTCTTT. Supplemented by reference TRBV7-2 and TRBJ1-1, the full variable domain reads GAGVSQSPSNKVTEKGKDVELRCDPISGHTALYWYRQSLGQGLEFLIYFQGNSAPDKSGLPSDRFSAERTGGSVSTLTIQRTQQEDSAVYLCASSFNSNTEAFFGQGTRLTVV.

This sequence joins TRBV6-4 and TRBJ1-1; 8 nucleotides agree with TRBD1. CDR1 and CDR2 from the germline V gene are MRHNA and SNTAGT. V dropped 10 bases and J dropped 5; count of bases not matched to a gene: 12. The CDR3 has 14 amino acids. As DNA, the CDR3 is TGTGCCAAGCAGGGGGCGCGAAGACAGACTGAAGCTTTCTTT. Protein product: CAKQGARRQTEAFF.

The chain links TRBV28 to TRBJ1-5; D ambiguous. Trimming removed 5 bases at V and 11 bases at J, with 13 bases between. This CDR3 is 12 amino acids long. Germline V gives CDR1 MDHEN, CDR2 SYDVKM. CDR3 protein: CASSPPGRSQHF. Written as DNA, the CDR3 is TGTGCCAGCAGTCCCCCCGGGAGGTCCCAGCATTTT.

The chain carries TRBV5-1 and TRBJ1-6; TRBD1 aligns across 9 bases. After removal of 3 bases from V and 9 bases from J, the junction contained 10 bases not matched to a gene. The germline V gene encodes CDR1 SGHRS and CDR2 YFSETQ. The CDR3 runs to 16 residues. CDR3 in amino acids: CASSSTGQGTGSPLHF. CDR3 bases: TGCGCCAGCAGCTCCACGGGACAGGGAACGGGTTCACCCCTCCACTTT.

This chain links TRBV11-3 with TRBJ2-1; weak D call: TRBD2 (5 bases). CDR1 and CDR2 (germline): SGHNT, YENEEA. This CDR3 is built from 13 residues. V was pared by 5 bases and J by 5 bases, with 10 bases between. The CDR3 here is CASSLGADNEQFF. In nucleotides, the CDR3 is TGTGCCAGCAGCCTTGGAGCGGACAATGAGCAGTTCTTC.

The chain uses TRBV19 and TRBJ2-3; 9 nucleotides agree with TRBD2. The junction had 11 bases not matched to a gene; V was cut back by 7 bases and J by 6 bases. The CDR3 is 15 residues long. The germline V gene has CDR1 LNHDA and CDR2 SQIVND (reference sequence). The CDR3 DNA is TGTGCCAGTACCGCTCTCGGACTAGCGAGCGATACGCAGTATTTT. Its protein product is CASTALGLASDTQYF.

In nucleotides, the CDR3 is TGTGCCTGGAGTCTCCTCCAAGAGACCCAGTACTTC. Translating gives CAWSLLQETQYF. The chain links TRBV30 to TRBJ2-5; D gene ambiguous. V gave up 2 bases and J gave up 1 base, with 5 bases separating them. CDR1 and CDR2 from the germline V gene are GTSNPN and SVGIG (reference sequence). This CDR3 has 12 amino acids.

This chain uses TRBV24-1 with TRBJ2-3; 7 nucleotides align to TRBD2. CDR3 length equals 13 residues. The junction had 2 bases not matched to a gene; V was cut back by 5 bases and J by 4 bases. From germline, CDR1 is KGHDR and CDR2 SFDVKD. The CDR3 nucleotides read TGTGCCACCAGTGGACTAGCCGCAGATACGCAGTATTTT. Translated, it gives CATSGLAADTQYF.

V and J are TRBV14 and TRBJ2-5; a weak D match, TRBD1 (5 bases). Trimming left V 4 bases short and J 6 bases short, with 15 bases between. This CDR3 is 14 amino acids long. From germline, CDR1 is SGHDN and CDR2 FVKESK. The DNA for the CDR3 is TGTGCCAGCAGCCGACTGACAGAGGTTCAGACCCAGTACTTC. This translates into CASSRLTEVQTQYF.

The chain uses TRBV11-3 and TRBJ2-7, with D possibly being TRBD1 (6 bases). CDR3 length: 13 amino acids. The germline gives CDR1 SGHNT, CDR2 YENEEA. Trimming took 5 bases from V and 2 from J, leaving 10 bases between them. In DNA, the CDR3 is TGTGCCAGCAGCCCGACAGGTCCCTACGAGCAGTACTTC. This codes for CASSPTGPYEQYF.

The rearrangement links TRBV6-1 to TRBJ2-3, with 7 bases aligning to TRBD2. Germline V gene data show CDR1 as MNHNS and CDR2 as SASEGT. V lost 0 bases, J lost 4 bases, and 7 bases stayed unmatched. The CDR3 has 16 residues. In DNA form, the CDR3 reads TGTGCCAGCAGTGAAGCGGCTAGCGGACTATCAGATACGCAGTATTTT. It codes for CASSEAASGLSDTQYF.

The CDR3 loop is CASSTGGTEQYF. The CDR3 coding sequence is TGTGCCAGCAGTACAGGGGGGACTGAGCAGTACTTC. The V and J genes are TRBV7-2 and TRBJ2-7, with TRBD1 identical over 8 bases. CDR1 is SGHTA, CDR2 FQGNSA, per germline. The ends lost 6 bases at V and 7 bases at J; junction bases unmatched: 5. This CDR3 is built from 12 residues.